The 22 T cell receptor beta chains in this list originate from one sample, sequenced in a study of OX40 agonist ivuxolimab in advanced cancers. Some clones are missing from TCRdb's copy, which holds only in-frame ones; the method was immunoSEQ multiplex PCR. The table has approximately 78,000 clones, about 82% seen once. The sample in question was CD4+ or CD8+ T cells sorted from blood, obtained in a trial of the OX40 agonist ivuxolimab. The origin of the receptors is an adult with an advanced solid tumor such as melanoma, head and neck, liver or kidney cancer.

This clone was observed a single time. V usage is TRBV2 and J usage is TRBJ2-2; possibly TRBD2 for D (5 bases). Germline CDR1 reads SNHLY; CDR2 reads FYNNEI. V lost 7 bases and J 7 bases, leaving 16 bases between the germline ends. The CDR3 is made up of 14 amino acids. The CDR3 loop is CASTLLVEDGELFF. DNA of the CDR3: TGTGCCAGCACTCTATTGGTGGAGGACGGGGAGCTGTTTTTT.

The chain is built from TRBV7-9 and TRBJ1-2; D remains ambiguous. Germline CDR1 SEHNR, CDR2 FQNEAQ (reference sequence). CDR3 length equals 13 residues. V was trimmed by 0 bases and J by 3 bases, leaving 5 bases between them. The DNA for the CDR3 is TGTGCCAGCAGCTTAGCTTGGGACTATGGCTACACCTTC. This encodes CASSLAWDYGYTF.

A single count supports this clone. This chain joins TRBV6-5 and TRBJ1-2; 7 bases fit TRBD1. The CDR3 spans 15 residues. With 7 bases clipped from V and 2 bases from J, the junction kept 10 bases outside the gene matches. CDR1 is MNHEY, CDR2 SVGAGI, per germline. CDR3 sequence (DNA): TGTGCCAGCACCAAGGGGGACAGTTTGAACTATGGCTACACCTTC. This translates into CASTKGDSLNYGYTF.

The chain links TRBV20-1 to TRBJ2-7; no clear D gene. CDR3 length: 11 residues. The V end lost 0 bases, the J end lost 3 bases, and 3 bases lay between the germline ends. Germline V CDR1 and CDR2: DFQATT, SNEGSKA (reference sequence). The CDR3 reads CSAREGYEQYF. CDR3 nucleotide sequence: TGCAGTGCTAGAGAGGGCTACGAGCAGTACTTC.

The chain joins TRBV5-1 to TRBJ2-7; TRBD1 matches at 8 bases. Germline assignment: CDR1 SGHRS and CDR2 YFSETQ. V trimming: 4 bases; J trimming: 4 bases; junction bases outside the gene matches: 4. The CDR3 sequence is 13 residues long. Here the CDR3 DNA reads TGCGCCAGCAGCCGGGACAGGCGATACGAGCAGTACTTC. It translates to CASSRDRRYEQYF.

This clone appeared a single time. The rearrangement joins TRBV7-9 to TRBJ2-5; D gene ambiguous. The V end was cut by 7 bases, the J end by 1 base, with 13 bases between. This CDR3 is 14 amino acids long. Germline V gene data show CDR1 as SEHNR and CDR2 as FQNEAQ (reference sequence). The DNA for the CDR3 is TGTGCCAGCACAGCTTTGTCCAGCCAAGAGACCCAGTACTTC. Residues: CASTALSSQETQYF.

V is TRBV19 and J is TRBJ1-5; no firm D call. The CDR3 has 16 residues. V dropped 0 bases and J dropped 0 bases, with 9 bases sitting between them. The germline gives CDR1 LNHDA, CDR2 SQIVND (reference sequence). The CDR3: CASSIEGRYSNQPQHF. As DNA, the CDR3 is TGTGCCAGTAGTATAGAGGGCAGATATAGCAATCAGCCCCAGCATTTT.

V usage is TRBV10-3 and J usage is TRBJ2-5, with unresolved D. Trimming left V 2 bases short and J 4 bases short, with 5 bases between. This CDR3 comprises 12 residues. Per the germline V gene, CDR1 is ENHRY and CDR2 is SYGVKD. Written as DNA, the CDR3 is TGTGCCATCAGTGAGATGACAGAGACCCAGTACTTC. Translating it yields CAISEMTETQYF.

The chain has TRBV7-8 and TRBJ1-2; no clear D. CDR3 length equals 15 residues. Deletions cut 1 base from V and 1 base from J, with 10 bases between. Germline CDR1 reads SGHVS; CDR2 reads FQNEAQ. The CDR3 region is CASSLGLFDNYGYTF. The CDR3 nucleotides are TGTGCCAGCAGCTTAGGACTTTTCGATAACTATGGCTACACCTTC. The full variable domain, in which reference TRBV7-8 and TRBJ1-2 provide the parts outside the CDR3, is GAGVSQSPRYKVAKRGQDVALRCDPISGHVSLFWYQQALGQGPEFLTYFQNEAQLDKSGLPSDRFFAERPEGSVSTLKIQRTQQEDSAVYLCASSLGLFDNYGYTFGSGTRLTVV.

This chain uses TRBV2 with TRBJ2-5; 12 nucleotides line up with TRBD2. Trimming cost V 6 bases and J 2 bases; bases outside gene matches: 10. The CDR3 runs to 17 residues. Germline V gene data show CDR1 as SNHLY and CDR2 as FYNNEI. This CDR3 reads CASRYPTSGSLQETQYF. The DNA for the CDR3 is TGTGCCAGCAGATACCCGACTAGCGGGAGTCTGCAAGAGACCCAGTACTTC.

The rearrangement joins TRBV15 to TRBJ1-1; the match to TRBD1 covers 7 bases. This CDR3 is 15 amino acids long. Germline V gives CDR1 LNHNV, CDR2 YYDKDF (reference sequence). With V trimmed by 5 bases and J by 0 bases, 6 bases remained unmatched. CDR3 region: CATSAAGTVNTEAFF. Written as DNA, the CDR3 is TGTGCCACCAGCGCCGCCGGGACAGTGAACACTGAAGCTTTCTTT.

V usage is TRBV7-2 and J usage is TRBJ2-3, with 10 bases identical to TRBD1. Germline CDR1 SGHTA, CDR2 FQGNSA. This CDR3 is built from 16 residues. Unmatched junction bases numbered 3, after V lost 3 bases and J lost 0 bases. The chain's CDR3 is CASSLGQGTSTDTQYF. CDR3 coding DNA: TGTGCCAGCAGCTTGGGACAGGGGACTAGCACAGATACGCAGTATTTT. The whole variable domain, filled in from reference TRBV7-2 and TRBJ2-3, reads GAGVSQSPSNKVTEKGKDVELRCDPISGHTALYWYRQSLGQGLEFLIYFQGNSAPDKSGLPSDRFSAERTGGSVSTLTIQRTQQEDSAVYLCASSLGQGTSTDTQYFGPGTRLTVL.

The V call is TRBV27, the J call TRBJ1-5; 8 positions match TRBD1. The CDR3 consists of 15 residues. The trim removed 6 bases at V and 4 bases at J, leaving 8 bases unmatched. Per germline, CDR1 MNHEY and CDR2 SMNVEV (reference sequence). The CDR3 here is CASRVGQGGNQPQHF. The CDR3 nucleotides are TGTGCCAGCAGAGTAGGACAGGGAGGGAATCAGCCCCAGCATTTT.

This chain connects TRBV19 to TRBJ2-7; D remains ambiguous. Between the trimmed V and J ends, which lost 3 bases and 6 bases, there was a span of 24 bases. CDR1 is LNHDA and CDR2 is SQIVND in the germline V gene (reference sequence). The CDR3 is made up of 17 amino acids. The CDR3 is CASSIGWVPYNAGEQYF. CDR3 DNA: TGTGCCAGTAGTATTGGGTGGGTCCCTTATAATGCTGGCGAGCAGTACTTC.

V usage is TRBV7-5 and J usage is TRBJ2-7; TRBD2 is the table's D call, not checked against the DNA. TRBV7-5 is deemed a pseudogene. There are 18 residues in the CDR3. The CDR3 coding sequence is TGTGCCAGCAGCCCCCCTCCCCGACTAGCGGGGGGCCGCCACGAGCAGTACTTC. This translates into CASSPPPRLAGGRHEQYF.

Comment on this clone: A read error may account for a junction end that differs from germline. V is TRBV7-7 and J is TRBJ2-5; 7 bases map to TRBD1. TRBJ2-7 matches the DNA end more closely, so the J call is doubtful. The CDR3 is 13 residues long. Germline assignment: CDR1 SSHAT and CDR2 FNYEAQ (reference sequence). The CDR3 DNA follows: TGTGCTAGCAGCCGTGACAGGGTAGGCGAGCAGTACTTC. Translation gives CASSRDRVGEQYF.

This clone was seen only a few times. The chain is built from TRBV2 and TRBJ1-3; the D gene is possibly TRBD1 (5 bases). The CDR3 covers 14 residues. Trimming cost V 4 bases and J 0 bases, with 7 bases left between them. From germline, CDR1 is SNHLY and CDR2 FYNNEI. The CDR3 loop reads CASSAGSSGNTIYF. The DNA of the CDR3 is TGTGCCAGCAGTGCAGGGAGCTCTGGAAACACCATATATTTT.

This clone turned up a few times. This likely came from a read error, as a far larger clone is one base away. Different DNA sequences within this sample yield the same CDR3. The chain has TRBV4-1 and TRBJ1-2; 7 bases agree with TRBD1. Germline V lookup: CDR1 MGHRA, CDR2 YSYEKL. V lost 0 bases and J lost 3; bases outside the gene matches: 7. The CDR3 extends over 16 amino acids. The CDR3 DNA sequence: TGCGCCAGCAGCCAAGATCAGGGGGTGGGGGACTATGGCTACACCTTC. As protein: CASSQDQGVGDYGYTF.

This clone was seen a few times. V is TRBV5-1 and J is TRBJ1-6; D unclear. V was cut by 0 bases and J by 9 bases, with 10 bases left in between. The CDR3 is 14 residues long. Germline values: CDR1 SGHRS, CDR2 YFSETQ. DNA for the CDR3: TGCGCCAGCAGCTTGGCAGCGAGCGGTTCACCCCTCCACTTT. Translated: CASSLAASGSPLHF.

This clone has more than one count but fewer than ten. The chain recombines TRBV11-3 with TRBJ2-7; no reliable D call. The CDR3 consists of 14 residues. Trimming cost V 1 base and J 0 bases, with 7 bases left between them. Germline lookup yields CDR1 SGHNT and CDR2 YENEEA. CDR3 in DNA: TGTGCCAGCAGCTTAGTGGCAGACTCCTACGAGCAGTACTTC. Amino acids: CASSLVADSYEQYF.

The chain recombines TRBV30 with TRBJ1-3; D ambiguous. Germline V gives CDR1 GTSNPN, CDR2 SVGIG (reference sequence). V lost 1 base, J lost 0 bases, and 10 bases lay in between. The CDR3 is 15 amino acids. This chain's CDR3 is CAWSEGLSSGNTIYF. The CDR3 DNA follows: TGTGCCTGGAGTGAGGGCCTGAGCTCTGGAAACACCATATATTTT.

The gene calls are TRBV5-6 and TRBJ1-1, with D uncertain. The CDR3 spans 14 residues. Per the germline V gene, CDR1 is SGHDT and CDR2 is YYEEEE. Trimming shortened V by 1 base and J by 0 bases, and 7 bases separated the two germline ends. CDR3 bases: TGTGCCAGCAGCTTGACGGATATGAACACTGAAGCTTTCTTT. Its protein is CASSLTDMNTEAFF.